The TCR beta chain described here comes from a study of cytomegalovirus exposure and HLA in healthy donors. General study points: Highest at DRB1 and lowest at HLA-C, TCR association rates differed among HLA loci in a later analysis.

The PCR contained 60 Vbeta and 13 Jbeta primers. Using immunoSEQ multiplex PCR, the repertoire was profiled, and TCRdb retains in-frame clones only, with some absent. The table has a few hundred thousand clones, around nine tenths seen once. About this clone: Antigen unknown.

Germline CDR1 reads SGHNT; CDR2 reads YYREEE (reference sequence). The ends lost 4 bases at V and 1 base at J; junction bases unmatched: 4. This CDR3 comprises 15 residues. When sampled, the donors appeared nominally healthy, though they likely had unrecorded immune exposures. Sequenced input: PBMCs. The sequence was collected from a girl aged 2 to 10 in good health and CMV-seronegative. The chain joins TRBV5-4 to TRBJ1-5, with 8 nucleotides matching TRBD1. The CDR3 loop reads CASSDGQGSNQPQHF. The CDR3 bases are TGTGCCAGCAGCGACGGACAGGGAAGCAATCAGCCCCAGCATTTT.